The T cell receptor (beta chain) described here comes from a study of cytotoxic CD8 clonotypes in ibrutinib-treated CLL (dated by TCRdb to 2020 to 2023). At the level of the whole study: The cohort was composed of about a dozen relapsed/refractory and roughly 14 treatment-naive patients; IGHV unmutated status was identified in some 17 patients. Cryopreserved peripheral blood mononuclear cells were obtained before treatment, at response, and at either sustained remission or disease progression. On average, each sample yielded 250,000 to 300,000 productive templates and tens of thousands of productive rearrangements. Every sample from remission and from progressive disease was obtained while the patients were still on ibrutinib. Response samples were obtained after a median of approximately eleven months of treatment, with a range of roughly 6 to 40 months. Of the approximately 87 people in the trial, 26 had longitudinal samples available. Responses were partial in around 25 patients and complete in 2; after median roughly 69 months follow-up, about 14 stayed in remission and some twelve progressed. Paper-wide results and their limitations: Public clonotypes were rare and either contracted or stayed stable during treatment, and the rise in clonality at ibrutinib response reflected the expansion of private clonotypes. At baseline, clonality was higher than in age-matched healthy donors and showed a strong correlation with circulating CD8+ T-cell counts. Clonality rose at ibrutinib response, remained stable during sustained remission, and dropped back toward baseline at progression. Sustained-remission and progressing patients did not have matched sampling times, and lymph node repertoires were not examined.

The junction shows trimming of 4 bases on V and 5 bases on J, plus 14 bases between the germline ends. Inclusive of the bounding cysteine and phenylalanine, the CDR3 is 15 residues long. The sequence is cut down to CDR3 DNA, 45 bases in frame from base 1. According to the germline V gene (reference sequence), CDR1 reads LNHDA and CDR2 reads SQIVND. The time point label corresponds to: about a year on ibrutinib. For TCR beta library preparation, approximately 2 micrograms of genomic DNA were extracted from the cryopreserved PBMCs. High-throughput TCR beta sequencing was performed on longitudinal blood samples from CLL patients receiving ibrutinib monotherapy. The patients took part in an open-label, single-center phase 2 trial of ibrutinib monotherapy. This clone has a handful of counts. There is no known antigen for this receptor. Per-base qualities were not stored, and no clone one base away is much larger.

A MiSeq instrument was used for deep resolution sequencing, which targeted depths ranging from 1 in 1 million up to 1 in 200,000 T cells, with coverage averaging 10x for each clonotype. The immunoSEQ hsTCRB Kit was used to generate the TCR beta libraries. Under the source paper's analysis protocol: The data were analyzed with ImmunoSEQ Analyzer and ImmunoSEQ Data Assistant, and V, D and J gene assignments followed IMGT definitions. Clonality was computed as one minus normalized Shannon entropy of productive rearrangement frequencies, ranging from 0 to 1. Public clonotype analysis was restricted to overrepresented clonotypes comprising at least 0.05% of each patient's repertoire. Repertoires from approximately 12 age-matched healthy donors in immuneACCESS were used as clonality controls. The clones in this table, taken by TCRdb from immuneACCESS, are in-frame only. Not every clone is retained; where verified, under half of the shortfall comes from an unresolved V gene, and the cause of the rest is unknown. That table furnishes V, J and clone size, whereas the DNA furnished D and trimming. The sample table lists about 85,000 clones, 70% to 80% of them with a count of one. The ten largest clones capture 4.8% of the sample.

The sample consisted of PBMCs, taken after 12 months of ibrutinib treatment. The sequence joins TRBV19 to TRBJ2-2, with TRBD1 perhaps the D gene, on 6 matching bases. The sequence derives from a human donor with chronic lymphocytic leukemia. The sequence in DNA is TGTGCCAGTAGTAGAAATCAGGGGTGGACCGGGGAGCTGTTTTTT. This gives the protein CASSRNQGWTGELFF.